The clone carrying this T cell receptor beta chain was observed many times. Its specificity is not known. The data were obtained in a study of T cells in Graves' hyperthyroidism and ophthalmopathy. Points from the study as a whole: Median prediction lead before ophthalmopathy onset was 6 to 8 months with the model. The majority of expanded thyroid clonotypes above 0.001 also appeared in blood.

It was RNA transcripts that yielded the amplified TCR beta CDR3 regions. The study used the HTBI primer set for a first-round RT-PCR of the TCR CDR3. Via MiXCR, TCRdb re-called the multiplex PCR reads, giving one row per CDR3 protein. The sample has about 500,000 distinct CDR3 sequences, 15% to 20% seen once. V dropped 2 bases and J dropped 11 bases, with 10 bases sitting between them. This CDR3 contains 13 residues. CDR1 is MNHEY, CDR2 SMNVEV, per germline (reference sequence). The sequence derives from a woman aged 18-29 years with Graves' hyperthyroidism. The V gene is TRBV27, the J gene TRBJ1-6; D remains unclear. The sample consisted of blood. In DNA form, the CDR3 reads TGTGCCAGCAGTTTAAACGGGTGGGCACCCCTCCACTTT. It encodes CASSLNGWAPLHF.